This T cell receptor beta chain was captured in a study of OX40 agonist ivuxolimab in advanced cancers. Study background: While on treatment, patients had intravenous ivuxolimab at 0.01 to 10 mg/kg every 2 weeks. One patient with hepatocellular carcinoma and two with cutaneous melanoma, three in all, had partial responses.

Sequencing was performed with immunoSEQ multiplex PCR; in TCRdb, only in-frame clones are kept and a portion is missing. The top ten clones hold around 4.5% of a sample with more than 60,000 clones, 84% of them seen once. Study-wide findings and caveats: On average, a greater number of expanded clones characterised CD8+ T cells relative to CD4+.

Points on this clone: Its antigen is still unknown.

This sequence was found in an adult with an advanced solid tumor such as melanoma, head and neck, liver or kidney cancer. The sample was CD4+ or CD8+ T cells sorted from blood, taken in a trial of the OX40 agonist ivuxolimab.

CDR3 sequence reads: CSVTDRVGGYTF. Here the CDR3 DNA reads TGCAGCGTGACGGACAGGGTAGGAGGCTACACCTTC. This sequence joins TRBV29-1 and TRBJ1-2; 8 bases match TRBD1. CDR1 is SQVTM, CDR2 ANQGSEA, per germline. Unmatched junction bases numbered 8, after V lost 6 bases and J lost 8 bases. This CDR3 comprises 12 residues.